This TCR beta chain appears in the sequencing data of a study of blood T cell repertoires in COVID-19 (dated by TCRdb to between 2020 and 2021). About the full investigation: Samples from collaborators originated in the United States, Italy and Spain and spanned both the acute and convalescent phases of COVID-19. The material from the prospective study consisted of cDNA or gDNA derived from T cells, B-cell-depleted T cells, or PBMCs. Deeply sampled blood TCRbeta repertoires from subjects exposed to, actively infected with, or recovered from COVID-19 were included in the dataset. The repertoires were made available in a free public database intended to serve as a resource for research on the immune response to SARS-CoV-2. The samples were drawn from the first 160 participants of the ongoing ImmuneRACE study and from 1,254 subjects provided by 6 global collaborators. Nearly every sample came with metadata listing a de-identified subject ID, COVID-19 status, age in years and sex. HLA class I and class II types, where available, came from metadata supplied by the sample provider rather than from assay-based typing. Points the paper makes about the study in general: Clinical and demographic metadata were provided uncurated, with the amount varying by source and participant.

Each collaborating institution followed its own protocols to collect whole blood in K2EDTA tubes. Collaborator samples were shipped for TCRbeta analysis as frozen whole blood, isolated PBMCs, or DNA extracted from either sample type. The immunoSEQ Assay, a bias-controlled multiplex PCR, was used to amplify TCRbeta CDR3 regions from genomic DNA. Under the source paper's analysis protocol: Nucleated cell counts per sample were estimated from amplification of reference gene primers within the assay. To quantify the absolute abundance of each unique TCRbeta CDR3 rearrangement, sequence reads were collapsed and filtered. For each sample, productive Simpson clonality was calculated as the square root of Simpson's diversity index over productive rearrangements. Held by TCRdb, this immuneACCESS table contains in-frame sequences only and omits some clones. Under half of the omission traces to an unresolved V gene where checked; the cause of the rest is unknown. That table furnishes V, J and clone size, whereas the DNA furnished D and trimming. The sample records around 30,000 clones, roughly 91% of which are singletons. The top ten constitute more than 13% of the sample.

The germline V gene (reference sequence) supplies CDR1 LNHDA and CDR2 SQIVND. The CDR3 spans 13 residues, from the cysteine through the phenylalanine. Just the 39-base CDR3 DNA is kept, in frame starting at base 1. V sheds 7 bases and J sheds 7 bases, leaving 17 bases between their ends. This clone was found a few times. Its antigen is unknown. No much larger clone exists at a distance of one base, and base qualities are not known. The chain uses TRBV19 and TRBJ2-7; TRBD2 is a possible D gene, resting on 6 matching bases. This receptor was taken from a man in his sixties with active COVID-19. Sample: peripheral blood. DNA sequence: TGTGCCAGTACAGGACCGGGGGTAGGTGAGCAGTACTTC. It codes for CASTGPGVGEQYF.